This TCR beta chain originates from a study of T cell changes during pregnancy in multiple sclerosis. Data came from immunoSEQ multiplex PCR; TCRdb stores just in-frame clones and leaves some out. This sample has some 30,000 clones, with 70% to 90% found just once. The germline V and J ends were trimmed by 0 bases and 12 bases, with 12 bases remaining between them. There are 13 residues in the CDR3. Germline V gene lookup returns CDR1 LNHNV and CDR2 YYDKDF (reference sequence). The chain couples TRBV15 to TRBJ2-1; D not certain. The TCR sequence derives from a female donor with multiple sclerosis, enrolled in a pregnancy study. Sequences were derived from CD8+ T cells from peripheral blood mononuclear cells, sampled after pregnancy. CDR3 coding DNA: TGTGCCACCAGCAGAGAAGACAAGGCCCGGCAGTTCTTC. Protein sequence: CATSREDKARQFF.